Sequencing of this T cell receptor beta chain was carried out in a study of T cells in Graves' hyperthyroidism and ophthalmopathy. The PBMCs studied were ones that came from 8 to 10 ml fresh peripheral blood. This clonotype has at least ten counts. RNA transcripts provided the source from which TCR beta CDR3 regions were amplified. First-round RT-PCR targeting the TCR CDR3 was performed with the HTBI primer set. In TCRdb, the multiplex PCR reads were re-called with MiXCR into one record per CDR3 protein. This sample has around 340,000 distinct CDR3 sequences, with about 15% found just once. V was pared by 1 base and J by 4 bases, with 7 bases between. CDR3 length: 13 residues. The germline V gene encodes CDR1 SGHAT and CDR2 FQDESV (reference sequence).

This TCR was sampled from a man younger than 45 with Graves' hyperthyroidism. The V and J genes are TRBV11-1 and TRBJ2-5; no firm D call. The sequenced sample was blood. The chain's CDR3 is CASSLGLTETQYF. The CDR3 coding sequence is TGTGCCAGCAGCTTAGGGCTAACAGAGACCCAGTACTTC.